This TCR beta chain was identified in a study of PD-1 blockade in classical Hodgkin lymphoma. About this clone: Its antigen is not known.

Measured with immunoSEQ multiplex PCR; TCRdb has only the in-frame clones, and not every one. The sample holds about 20,000 clones, roughly four fifths seen once. General study results and limits: Lower baseline TCR diversity was reported for newly diagnosed patients than for healthy donors. What caused the repertoire differences, perhaps disease activity or prior therapy, remains undefined.

CDR3 length: 13 residues. Per germline, CDR1 MDHEN and CDR2 SYDVKM. V dropped 10 bases and J dropped 3; count of bases not matched to a gene: 8. The time point is: newly diagnosed, previously untreated cHL patient sample. Magnetic depletion of unwanted cells isolated CD4+ T cells from thawed PBMCs. Acting as the comparison were PBMCs from newly diagnosed, untreated classical Hodgkin lymphoma. This receptor was identified in a human donor with classical Hodgkin lymphoma. The rearrangement joins TRBV28 to TRBJ2-7; 8 bases are shared with TRBD1. Sequencing was performed on CD4+ T cells from blood. The CDR3 DNA is TGTGCCATCCAAACCGGGACAGGCTACGAGCAGTACTTC. It translates to CAIQTGTGYEQYF.